These 25 T cell receptor beta chains were all obtained from the same sample, sequenced in a study of blood T cell repertoires in COVID-19. Generated by immunoSEQ multiplex PCR, the TCRdb table keeps only in-frame clones and is missing some. The repertoire holds under 300,000 clones, more than 75% seen once, with about 1.5% in the top ten. Specimen: PBMCs or T cells enriched from blood (not recorded which). Every receptor here comes from a woman between 50 and 59 years old who had recovered from COVID-19.

This clone has a single count. The rearrangement links TRBV7-8 to TRBJ2-7; TRBD2 is a possible D gene (6 bases). The germline gives CDR1 SGHVS, CDR2 FQNEAQ. Trimming stripped 4 bases from V and 5 bases from J, with 18 bases between. CDR3 length: 15 amino acids. The CDR3 bases are TGTGCCAGCAGCTCCCCAGGGCGGGGCCTAAACGAGCAGTACTTC. Protein product: CASSSPGRGLNEQYF. Supplemented by reference TRBV7-8 and TRBJ2-7, the full variable domain reads GAGVSQSPRYKVAKRGQDVALRCDPISGHVSLFWYQQALGQGPEFLTYFQNEAQLDKSGLPSDRFFAERPEGSVSTLKIQRTQQEDSAVYLCASSSPGRGLNEQYFGPGTRLTVT.

About this clone: Relative to the germline gene, one junction end is altered; a read error may explain this. The chain has TRBV7-7 and TRBJ2-5; 8 bases align to TRBD1. The CDR3 runs 14 residues. In germline, CDR1 is SSHAT, CDR2 FNYEAQ (reference sequence). As DNA, the CDR3 is TGTGCTAGCAGCTTAGCGCAGGGGGCAGAGACCCAGTACTTC. It encodes CASSLAQGAETQYF.

The genes are TRBV6-2 or TRBV6-3 and TRBJ1-3, with D perhaps matching TRBD1 (5 bases). The CDR3 consists of 17 residues. V lost 2 bases and J lost 0, with 14 bases in between. CDR1 MNHEY and CDR2 SVGEGT come from the germline V gene. CDR3 residues: CASSYRIRAGSGNTIYF. The CDR3 DNA is TGTGCCAGCAGTTACAGGATCAGGGCTGGCTCTGGAAACACCATATATTTT.

This clone was seen more than once but under ten times. This CDR3 is CASSLELAGSGANVLTF. Here the CDR3 DNA reads TGCGCCAGCAGCTTGGAGTTAGCGGGGTCTGGGGCCAACGTCCTGACTTTC. V usage is TRBV5-1 and J usage is TRBJ2-6, with TRBD2 matching 8 bases. The CDR3 loop spans 17 amino acids. Trimming at V came to 0 bases and at J to 1 base, leaving 3 bases not matched to a gene. Per germline, CDR1 SGHRS and CDR2 YFSETQ.

The chain couples TRBV28 to TRBJ1-2; possibly TRBD1 for D (5 bases). Germline CDR1 MDHEN, CDR2 SYDVKM. V dropped 1 base and J dropped 8 bases, with 11 bases sitting between them. The CDR3 loop spans 13 amino acids. This CDR3 reads CASSLYWGHGYTF. The CDR3, as DNA: TGTGCCAGCAGTTTATATTGGGGCCACGGCTACACCTTC.

The chain has TRBV9 and TRBJ1-1; 7 bases are a match to TRBD1. This CDR3 contains 13 residues. The trim removed 2 bases at V and 5 bases at J, leaving 3 bases unmatched. CDR1 and CDR2 (germline): SGDLS, YYNGEE. CDR3 protein: CASSVTGWTEAFF. In DNA, the CDR3 is TGTGCCAGCAGCGTGACAGGGTGGACTGAAGCTTTCTTT.

This rearrangement joins TRBV27 to TRBJ2-2; 12 bases fit TRBD2. Germline CDR1 is MNHEY and CDR2 is SMNVEV (reference sequence). Unmatched junction bases numbered 5, after V lost 6 bases and J lost 6 bases. CDR3 size: 15 residues. CDR3 nucleotide sequence: TGTGCCAGCAGGCCGGGACTAGCGGGTTCCGGGGAGCTGTTTTTT. Protein product: CASRPGLAGSGELFF.

The rearrangement joins TRBV19 to TRBJ2-3; 8 nucleotides agree with TRBD1. Germline CDR1 reads LNHDA; CDR2 reads SQIVND (reference sequence). This CDR3 region has 15 residues. Trimming took 6 bases from V and 3 from J; bases not matched to a gene: 8. This CDR3 reads CASRADRGWTDTQYF. The CDR3 nucleotides are TGTGCCAGTAGAGCCGACAGGGGTTGGACAGATACGCAGTATTTT.

This clone was seen once. The chain uses TRBV19 and TRBJ2-2, with 7 nucleotides matching TRBD2. The CDR3 totals 16 residues. Germline V gene lookup returns CDR1 LNHDA and CDR2 SQIVND (reference sequence). J was trimmed by 8 bases and V by 5 bases; bases with no gene match: 14. The CDR3 loop reads CASSHSVAGNSGELFF. In DNA, the CDR3 is TGTGCCAGTAGTCACAGTGTAGCGGGTAATTCTGGGGAGCTGTTTTTT.

The gene calls are TRBV7-9 and TRBJ2-2; unclear D gene. The CDR3 extends over 13 amino acids. The germline V and J ends were trimmed by 2 bases and 6 bases, with 7 bases remaining between them. Germline V gene sequence: CDR1 SEHNR, CDR2 FQNEAQ (reference sequence). DNA of the CDR3: TGTGCCAGCAGCTTATTGTGGCCCGGGGAGCTGTTTTTT. It translates to CASSLLWPGELFF.

This clone has more than one count but fewer than ten. The gene calls are TRBV12-5 and TRBJ1-1; tentatively, D is TRBD1 (6 bases). This CDR3 comprises 11 residues. V gave up 7 bases and J gave up 12 bases, with 15 bases separating them. Germline V gene lookup returns CDR1 LGHNT and CDR2 FRNRAP. CDR3 DNA: TGTGCTAGTGCTCTTAGGGGGGGCACTTTCTTT. Protein: CASALRGGTFF.

This clone was seen only once. For the CDR3, the DNA is TGTGCCAGCAGGTGGCGGGTCCAAGAGACCCAGTACTTC. Its protein is CASRWRVQETQYF. The chain is built from TRBV5-8 and TRBJ2-5; the D gene is possibly TRBD2 (5 bases). The CDR3 consists of 13 residues. V dropped 5 bases and J dropped 1 base, with 9 bases sitting between them. Per the germline V gene, CDR1 is SGHTS and CDR2 is YDEGEE.

The rearrangement links TRBV5-4 to TRBJ1-1, with 9 bases fitting TRBD1. Trimming took 7 bases from V and 2 from J; bases not matched to a gene: 9. Germline CDR1 SGHNT, CDR2 YYREEE (reference sequence). The CDR3 totals 15 residues. The CDR3 spells CASLGQGSFNTEAFF. CDR3 sequence (DNA): TGTGCCAGCCTCGGACAGGGGTCATTCAACACTGAAGCTTTCTTT.

The chain links TRBV7-2 to TRBJ2-3; 8 bases are shared with TRBD1. This CDR3 region has 14 residues. Trimming cost V 10 bases and J 5 bases; bases outside gene matches: 11. Per germline, CDR1 SGHTA and CDR2 FQGNSA. DNA of the CDR3: TGTGCCACCTCTGAACAGGGGGAAAGAGATACGCAGTATTTT. Residues: CATSEQGERDTQYF. The full variable domain, rest sourced from reference TRBV7-2 and TRBJ2-3, is GAGVSQSPSNKVTEKGKDVELRCDPISGHTALYWYRQSLGQGLEFLIYFQGNSAPDKSGLPSDRFSAERTGGSVSTLTIQRTQQEDSAVYLCATSEQGERDTQYFGPGTRLTVL.

V usage is TRBV7-3 and J usage is TRBJ2-7, with 8 bases lining up with TRBD2. The CDR3 spans 16 residues. Trimming removed 1 base from V and 6 bases from J; junction bases left unmatched: 11. Germline V gene lookup returns CDR1 SGHTA and CDR2 FQGTGA. DNA for the CDR3: TGTGCCAGCAGCTTAAATCCCCCGACTAGCGCGGGCGAGCAGTACTTC. This codes for CASSLNPPTSAGEQYF.

The chain carries TRBV14 and TRBJ2-1; 11 bases match TRBD1. The germline CDR1 and CDR2 sequences are SGHDN and FVKESK. The CDR3 is made up of 14 amino acids. V lost 4 bases, J lost 16 bases, and 12 bases stayed unmatched. The CDR3 sequence is CASSPNGQGAFLFF. The CDR3 DNA reads as TGTGCCAGCAGCCCAAACGGACAGGGGGCCTTTTTATTCTTC.

The chain joins TRBV28 to TRBJ1-3, with 9 nucleotides matching TRBD1. The CDR3 has 16 residues. The V gene's germline CDR1 is MDHEN and CDR2 SYDVKM. Trimming removed 4 bases from V and 4 bases from J; junction bases left unmatched: 8. The CDR3, as DNA: TGTGCCAGCAGTTCCCCGACAGGGGGGGTCGGAAACACCATATATTTT. Amino acid sequence: CASSSPTGGVGNTIYF.

The CDR3 region is CASKQTSGADTQYF. As DNA, the CDR3 is TGCGCCAGCAAACAGACTAGCGGCGCAGATACGCAGTATTTT. J is TRBJ2-3 and V is TRBV5-1, with TRBD2 matching 9 bases. This CDR3 has 14 amino acids. After removal of 6 bases from V and 4 bases from J, the junction contained 6 bases not matched to a gene. Germline V gene sequence: CDR1 SGHRS, CDR2 YFSETQ.

This clone was detected once. The rearrangement links TRBV10-3 to TRBJ1-4, with D perhaps matching TRBD1 (5 bases). Germline V gene lookup returns CDR1 ENHRY and CDR2 SYGVKD. The CDR3 is 13 amino acids. The V end was cut by 9 bases, the J end by 0 bases, with 8 bases between. The chain's CDR3 is CAITRATNEKLFF. The CDR3, as DNA: TGTGCCATTACCAGGGCAACTAATGAAAAACTGTTTTTT.

The rearrangement uses TRBV29-1 and TRBJ2-7, with TRBD2 matching over 12 bases. After removal of 4 bases from V and 4 bases from J, the junction contained 5 bases not matched to a gene. The CDR3 loop spans 14 amino acids. Germline V gene lookup returns CDR1 SQVTM and CDR2 ANQGSEA. In DNA, the CDR3 is TGCAGCGTTGGACAGGGGACTAGCGGGTACGAGCAGTACTTC. Residues: CSVGQGTSGYEQYF.

The chain carries TRBV2 and TRBJ2-1; the match to TRBD2 covers 9 bases. The CDR3 covers 16 residues. Germline V lookup: CDR1 SNHLY, CDR2 FYNNEI. The trim removed 11 bases at V and 9 bases at J, leaving 20 bases unmatched. CDR3 in DNA: TGTGCCCTAACGTCGGGGAGTAGCGGGAGTGTACGTGAGCAGTTCTTC. It encodes CALTSGSSGSVREQFF.

This clone appeared a few times. The chain uses TRBV5-1 and TRBJ2-1; TRBD2 aligns across 9 bases. Losses at the gene ends were 3 bases for V and 2 bases for J; bases not matched to a gene: 9. The V gene's germline CDR1 is SGHRS and CDR2 YFSETQ. CDR3 length: 17 residues. The CDR3 spells CASSSRTSATTYNEQFF. CDR3 in DNA: TGCGCCAGCAGCTCCAGGACTAGCGCAACCACCTACAATGAGCAGTTCTTC. Full variable domain (rest looked up from reference TRBV5-1 and TRBJ2-1): KAGVTQTPRYLIKTRGQQVTLSCSPISGHRSVSWYQQTPGQGLQFLFEYFSETQRNKGNFPGRFSGRQFSNSRSEMNVSTLELGDSALYLCASSSRTSATTYNEQFFGPGTRLTVL.

This clone was picked up a small number of times. J is TRBJ2-7 and V is TRBV2; possible D gene TRBD1, 9 bases. Trimming took off 8 bases at V and 3 bases at J, with 26 bases between the two ends. Germline assignment: CDR1 SNHLY and CDR2 FYNNEI. CDR3 size: 17 residues. The DNA of the CDR3 is TGTGCCAGCGGCACAGGGGGCGGCGGGAGGCTATACTACGAGCAGTACTTC. Residues: CASGTGGGGRLYYEQYF.

The chain is built from TRBV6-5 and TRBJ1-1; D gene uncertain. Germline CDR1 MNHEY, CDR2 SVGAGI. This CDR3 contains 13 residues. Trimming left V 5 bases short and J 4 bases short, with 11 bases between. The CDR3 loop is CASSPSGPTEAFF. Written as DNA, the CDR3 is TGTGCCAGCAGTCCCAGCGGACCCACTGAAGCTTTCTTT.

The CDR3 DNA sequence: TGTGCCATCAGTGCTGGCAGGGGGTTAATCTATGGCTACACCTTC. Amino acids: CAISAGRGLIYGYTF. This rearrangement joins TRBV10-3 to TRBJ1-2; 7 bases align to TRBD1. V was pared by 4 bases and J by 4 bases, with 9 bases of the junction left unmatched. The CDR3 is 15 residues long. Germline CDR1 and CDR2: ENHRY and SYGVKD.